Listed below are T cell receptor beta chains from one sample, sequenced in a study of blood T cell repertoires in COVID-19. The table came from immunoSEQ multiplex PCR; TCRdb's copy has only in-frame clones and leaves some out. The data hold hundreds of thousands of clones, with over 75% observed a single time. The sequencing sample was made of peripheral blood. The source is a man aged 50 to 60 with COVID-19, enrolled during active disease. The CDR3 runs from the conserved cysteine through the conserved F or W. The D gene is left open where the match is weak. Clone sizes are given selectively: once, few, many, or a class where the clone is expanded.

j_gene: TRBJ2-2; d_gene: TRBD2; v_gene: TRBV4-3; abundance: NA; CDR3aa: CASSQEASGGNTGELFF
j_gene: TRBJ1-6; d_gene: NA; v_gene: TRBV30; abundance: NA; CDR3aa: CAWSTAGFNSPLHF
j_gene: TRBJ2-2; d_gene: TRBD1; v_gene: TRBV2; abundance: NA; CDR3aa: CASRPTPGQASTGELFF
j_gene: TRBJ2-1; d_gene: TRBD2; v_gene: TRBV7-9; abundance: NA; CDR3aa: CASSPPGLAGTYNEQFF
j_gene: TRBJ1-5; d_gene: TRBD1; v_gene: TRBV9; abundance: once; CDR3aa: CASSVDGTGFQPQHF
j_gene: TRBJ1-5; d_gene: NA; v_gene: TRBV27; abundance: NA; CDR3aa: CASSPQQGWQPQHF
j_gene: TRBJ2-1; d_gene: TRBD2; v_gene: TRBV19; abundance: NA; CDR3aa: CASSRLADSSYNEQFF
j_gene: TRBJ2-7; d_gene: TRBD2; v_gene: TRBV7-8; abundance: NA; CDR3aa: CASGLLAGDYEQYF
j_gene: TRBJ1-1; d_gene: NA; v_gene: TRBV5-1; abundance: NA; CDR3aa: CASSLAVRYEAFF
j_gene: TRBJ1-1; d_gene: TRBD1; v_gene: TRBV18; abundance: NA; CDR3aa: CASSPMETGTGTNTEAFF
j_gene: TRBJ2-3; d_gene: TRBD2; v_gene: TRBV5-4; abundance: NA; CDR3aa: CASSLGGLAGDTDTQYF
j_gene: TRBJ2-1; d_gene: TRBD2; v_gene: TRBV3-1/TRBV3-2; abundance: NA; CDR3aa: CASSQDASGNEQFF